The sequence of this TCR beta chain was determined in a study of T cells in Graves' hyperthyroidism and ophthalmopathy. Study-wide results and caveats: Ophthalmopathy prediction by the model preceded onset by a median roughly 6 months. Blood shared most expanded thyroid clonotypes above 0.001.

TCR beta CDR3 regions were amplified from RNA transcripts. When the TCR CDR3 underwent first-round RT-PCR, the HTBI primer set was used. From the multiplex PCR reads, TCRdb called clonotypes with MiXCR, one entry per CDR3 protein. The top ten hold over 25% of the sample, which has over 250,000 distinct CDR3 sequences, around a quarter seen once. Trimming cost V 3 bases and J 5 bases, with 13 bases left between them. Germline CDR1 and CDR2: DFQATT and SNEGSKA (reference sequence). This CDR3 spans 13 amino acids. Patients showing uncontrolled infection, other autoimmune disease, pregnancy or lactation were ineligible. The blood sample was taken at first hyperthyroidism diagnosis, before any ophthalmopathy symptoms. A remark on this clonotype: As yet, its antigen is unknown.

Sequenced: blood. The sequence was obtained from a man aged 35 to 55 with Graves' hyperthyroidism that later progressed to Graves' ophthalmopathy. This chain uses TRBV20-1 with TRBJ2-5; D call uncertain. The CDR3 coding sequence is TGCAGTGCTAGTCAATCCTCGTGGGAGACCCAGTACTTC. It is translated as CSASQSSWETQYF.